Below are 31 T cell receptor beta chains sequenced from a single sample in a study of blood T cell repertoires in COVID-19. Data came from immunoSEQ multiplex PCR; TCRdb stores just in-frame clones and leaves some out. Seen here are about 220,000 clones, just under 85% observed once, and the top ten hold 15%. The sample was PBMCs or T cells enriched from blood (not recorded which). The receptors come from a man aged 35-49 years who had recovered from COVID-19.

Written as DNA, the CDR3 is TGCGCCAGCAGCTGGGAGGCTGGCACTGAAGCTTTCTTT. This encodes CASSWEAGTEAFF. The chain has TRBV5-1 and TRBJ1-1; D not certain. The CDR3 is made up of 13 amino acids. CDR1 and CDR2 from the germline V gene are SGHRS and YFSETQ. V was pared by 3 bases and J by 4 bases, with 10 bases between.

The chain uses TRBV19 and TRBJ2-2, with a weak D call TRBD2 (6 bases). With 8 bases removed from V and 5 bases from J, the gap between germline ends came to 18 bases. CDR3 size: 15 residues. Germline V CDR1 and CDR2: LNHDA, SQIVND (reference sequence). The CDR3: CASSQEGGMTGELFF. As DNA, the CDR3 is TGTGCCAGTTCTCAAGAAGGCGGGATGACCGGGGAGCTGTTTTTT.

In this sample, this clone turned up a few times. The chain employs TRBV15 and TRBJ2-7, with a weak D call TRBD2 (5 bases). This CDR3 is built from 15 residues. Germline-derived CDR1 and CDR2 are LNHNV and YYDKDF (reference sequence). V was pared by 1 base and J by 2 bases, with 12 bases between. CDR3 nucleotide sequence: TGTGCCACCAGCAGAGGGCGGGCCGGAACCTACGAGCAGTACTTC. Its protein is CATSRGRAGTYEQYF.

In this sample, this clone turned up once. The J gene is TRBJ2-6, the V gene TRBV28; TRBD1 matches 9 bases. Unmatched junction bases numbered 8, after V lost 6 bases and J lost 2 bases. The length of the CDR3 is 17 residues. Per the germline V gene, CDR1 is MDHEN and CDR2 is SYDVKM. As DNA, the CDR3 is TGTGCCAGCAGCCCGTCACAGGGGGCTGCTGGGGCCAACGTCCTGACTTTC. Translated, it gives CASSPSQGAAGANVLTF. Variable domain in full (rest from reference TRBV28 and TRBJ2-6): DVKVTQSSRYLVKRTGEKVFLECVQDMDHENMFWYRQDPGLGLRLIYFSYDVKMKEKGDIPEGYSVSREKKERFSLILESASTNQTSMYLCASSPSQGAAGANVLTFGAGSRLTVL.

This clone appeared many times. The DNA is omitted, as the CDR3 cannot be located on it reliably, and the CDR3 follows TCRdb's listing. The chain recombines TRBV5-1 with TRBJ1-3; TRBD1 is the table's D call and was not checked against the DNA. A total of 14 residues make up the CDR3, ends included. Germline V gene sequence: CDR1 SGHRS, CDR2 YFSETQ. Here the CDR3 reads CASSLQGVETPYIF.

The rearrangement links TRBV7-2 to TRBJ1-5; the D gene is possibly TRBD1 (6 bases). This CDR3 region has 16 residues. Deletions cut 0 bases from V and 4 bases from J, with 13 bases between. Germline V gives CDR1 SGHTA, CDR2 FQGNSA. As DNA, the CDR3 is TGTGCCAGCAGCTTAGCAACGGGGCAGGGGAATCAGCCCCAGCATTTT. Translated: CASSLATGQGNQPQHF.

This chain joins TRBV5-1 and TRBJ1-1; D is unresolved. With 0 bases removed from V and 2 bases from J, the gap between germline ends came to 11 bases. The germline gives CDR1 SGHRS, CDR2 YFSETQ. The CDR3 extends over 15 amino acids. This chain's CDR3 is CASSLADFSNTEAFF. CDR3 sequence (DNA): TGCGCCAGCAGCTTGGCCGACTTCTCCAACACTGAAGCTTTCTTT.

The rearrangement links TRBV2 to TRBJ2-3; D call uncertain. Trimming removed 0 bases from V and 8 bases from J, with 30 bases in between. CDR1 and CDR2 (germline): SNHLY, FYNNEI. This CDR3 comprises 20 residues. The CDR3 DNA sequence: TGTGCCAGCAGTGAAGCGCCACTCACCGCGTCGGGTACTCCTTATGGTACGCAGTATTTT. Translating gives CASSEAPLTASGTPYGTQYF.

The rearrangement links TRBV28 to TRBJ1-1; 9 positions agree with TRBD1. The CDR3 extends over 15 amino acids. V lost 5 bases and J lost 4; bases outside the gene matches: 8. Germline V gives CDR1 MDHEN, CDR2 SYDVKM. CDR3 sequence reads: CASSLRQGGGTEAFF. The DNA for the CDR3 is TGTGCCAGCAGTCTTCGACAGGGGGGGGGCACTGAAGCTTTCTTT.

This clone was observed many times. The chain carries TRBV2 and TRBJ2-7; 7 bases fit TRBD2. The CDR3 is made up of 13 amino acids. In germline, CDR1 is SNHLY, CDR2 FYNNEI. V shed 10 bases and J 1 base; nucleotides not matched to a gene: 7. CDR3 coding DNA: TGTGCCACTGGACTAGATGTATCCTACGAGCAGTACTTC. This gives the protein CATGLDVSYEQYF.

CDR3 protein: CASSLGGMNGYNSPLHF. The CDR3 region has the DNA TGTGCCAGCAGTTTGGGCGGGATGAACGGGTATAATTCACCCCTCCACTTT. This chain links TRBV28 with TRBJ1-6; the D is unclear. V was pared by 3 bases and J by 4 bases, with 16 bases between. The CDR3 length is 17 residues. Germline V gives CDR1 MDHEN, CDR2 SYDVKM.

The chain is built from TRBV7-9 and TRBJ1-4; D is unclear. The CDR3 loop spans 11 amino acids. Looked up from germline, CDR1 is SEHNR and CDR2 is FQNEAQ (reference sequence). V lost 5 bases and J lost 8, with 6 bases in between. In DNA form, the CDR3 reads TGTGCCAGCAGCAGTCGGGAAAAACTGTTTTTT. This codes for CASSSREKLFF.

The gene calls are TRBV30 and TRBJ1-1; D unresolved. Deletions cut 5 bases from V and 4 bases from J, with 11 bases between. In germline, CDR1 is GTSNPN, CDR2 SVGIG (reference sequence). The CDR3 runs to 12 residues. The CDR3 reads CAWSRGSTEAFF. CDR3 nucleotide sequence: TGTGCCTGGTCCCGGGGAAGCACTGAAGCTTTCTTT. Based on the CDR3 plus reference TRBV30 and TRBJ1-1, the full variable domain is SQTIHQWPATLVQPVGSPLSLECTVEGTSNPNLYWYRQAAGRGLQLLFYSVGIGQISSEVPQNLSASRPQDRQFILSSKKLLLSDSGFYLCAWSRGSTEAFFGQGTRLTVV.

CDR3 coding DNA: TGCGCCAGCAGTCGTGGCTACACTGAAGCTTTCTTT. Translation: CASSRGYTEAFF. This chain joins TRBV23-1 and TRBJ1-1; D call uncertain. TRBV23-1 is sorted into the ORF group, with uncertain function. V lost 4 bases and J 3 bases, leaving 6 bases between the germline ends. This CDR3 contains 12 residues.

This clone was detected only once. The V gene is TRBV28, the J gene TRBJ1-2; D is uncertain. The CDR3 consists of 15 residues. Trimming left V 2 bases short and J 3 bases short, with 13 bases between. CDR1 is MDHEN and CDR2 is SYDVKM in the germline V gene. The CDR3 DNA is TGTGCCAGCAGTTTAGGAGGGCAGAGACACTATGGCTACACCTTC. Translated, it gives CASSLGGQRHYGYTF.

This chain joins TRBV30 and TRBJ2-7, with a possible D match to TRBD1 (5 bases). V was pared by 0 bases and J by 6 bases, with 12 bases between. Germline values: CDR1 GTSNPN, CDR2 SVGIG (reference sequence). The length of the CDR3 is 13 residues. Written as DNA, the CDR3 is TGTGCCTGGAGTGTACAGGTGGAATCCGAGCAGTACTTC. Its translation: CAWSVQVESEQYF. The full variable domain, completed using reference TRBV30 and TRBJ2-7, is SQTIHQWPATLVQPVGSPLSLECTVEGTSNPNLYWYRQAAGRGLQLLFYSVGIGQISSEVPQNLSASRPQDRQFILSSKKLLLSDSGFYLCAWSVQVESEQYFGPGTRLTVT.

This clone was seen more than once but under ten times. The V and J genes are TRBV24-1 and TRBJ2-3; tentative D call: TRBD2 (7 bases). The CDR3 has 14 amino acids. With 9 bases removed from V and 6 bases from J, the gap between germline ends came to 18 bases. The germline gives CDR1 KGHDR, CDR2 SFDVKD. The CDR3 spells CATGRAGARDTQYF. Written as DNA, the CDR3 is TGTGCCACCGGACGGGCGGGGGCCAGGGATACGCAGTATTTT.

The gene calls are TRBV4-1 and TRBJ2-2; D may be TRBD1 (5 bases). CDR3 length: 16 residues. V gave up 0 bases and J gave up 6 bases, with 14 bases separating them. Germline CDR1 is MGHRA and CDR2 is YSYEKL. CDR3: CASSQETGLRAGELFF. The CDR3 nucleotides are TGCGCCAGCAGCCAAGAAACAGGTCTCAGAGCCGGGGAGCTGTTTTTT.

This clone has just one count. V gene TRBV5-6 combines with J gene TRBJ1-1; D is possibly TRBD1 (5 bases). CDR1 SGHDT and CDR2 YYEEEE come from the germline V gene. Trimming left V 0 bases short and J 11 bases short, with 17 bases between. This CDR3 comprises 14 residues. CDR3 nucleotide sequence: TGTGCCAGCAGCTTGGGACAGCGGGTGGGAATGGCTTTCTTT. Amino acids: CASSLGQRVGMAFF.

The chain has TRBV7-2 and TRBJ2-3, with D tentatively TRBD1 (6 bases). The CDR3 runs to 14 residues. Germline V gene data show CDR1 as SGHTA and CDR2 as FQGNSA. Trimming took 3 bases from V and 2 from J, leaving 9 bases between them. As DNA, the CDR3 is TGTGCCAGCAGCTTGGACAGCGTCACAGATACGCAGTATTTT. Its translation: CASSLDSVTDTQYF.

The chain joins TRBV9 to TRBJ2-3; unclear D gene. Trimming left V 0 bases short and J 2 bases short, with 7 bases between. CDR1 is SGDLS and CDR2 is YYNGEE in the germline V gene. The CDR3 sequence is 14 residues long. The CDR3 DNA is TGTGCCAGCAGCGTAGACGGAGACACAGATACGCAGTATTTT. It translates to CASSVDGDTDTQYF. The entire variable domain, with the rest obtained from reference TRBV9 and TRBJ2-3, is as follows: DSGVTQTPKHLITATGQRVTLRCSPRSGDLSVYWYQQSLDQGLQFLIQYYNGEERAKGNILERFSAQQFPDLHSELNLSSLELGDSALYFCASSVDGDTDTQYFGPGTRLTVL.

The genes are TRBV5-5 and TRBJ1-6; D is unresolved. This CDR3 spans 16 amino acids. Trimming shortened V by 2 bases and J by 8 bases, and 17 bases separated the two germline ends. Germline CDR1 SGHKS, CDR2 YYEKEE (reference sequence). CDR3 DNA sequence: TGTGCCAGCAGCTTATTGGCCCAGGTCGGGGATTCACCCCTCCACTTT. The encoded protein is CASSLLAQVGDSPLHF. The whole variable domain, remainder taken from reference TRBV5-5 and TRBJ1-6, is DAGVTQSPTHLIKTRGQQVTLRCSPISGHKSVSWYQQVLGQGPQFIFQYYEKEERGRGNFPDRFSARQFPNYSSELNVNALLLGDSALYLCASSLLAQVGDSPLHFGNGTRLTVT.

V and J are TRBV14 and TRBJ2-7; D remains ambiguous. Germline values: CDR1 SGHDN, CDR2 FVKESK. Trimming pared 0 bases from V and 2 bases from J, leaving 11 bases between. CDR3 size: 15 residues. This CDR3 reads CASSQDSARAYEQYF. The DNA of the CDR3 is TGTGCCAGCAGCCAAGACTCCGCTAGAGCCTACGAGCAGTACTTC.

This sequence joins TRBV2 and TRBJ1-5, with 7 bases lining up with TRBD1. The V and J ends lost 7 bases and 9 bases, in that order; junction bases with no gene match: 21. The CDR3 extends over 17 amino acids. Looked up from germline, CDR1 is SNHLY and CDR2 is FYNNEI. The chain's CDR3 is CASNLLGGTALSLPQHF. The CDR3 nucleotides read TGTGCCAGCAATTTATTGGGTGGGACAGCATTATCCCTGCCCCAGCATTTT.

The V and J genes are TRBV5-5 and TRBJ2-3; TRBD1 might be the D (6 bases). Trimming stripped 5 bases from V and 3 bases from J, with 16 bases between. The CDR3 spans 15 residues. Per germline, CDR1 SGHKS and CDR2 YYEKEE (reference sequence). CDR3 DNA sequence: TGTGCCAGCAGTCATACAGGGTCGAGGACAGATACGCAGTATTTT. It codes for CASSHTGSRTDTQYF.

The chain employs TRBV19 and TRBJ2-1; perhaps TRBD1 as D (5 bases). Germline CDR1 is LNHDA and CDR2 is SQIVND (reference sequence). The V and J ends lost 6 bases and 3 bases respectively, with 15 bases between them. There are 15 residues in the CDR3. The CDR3 DNA reads TGTGCCAGTAGCAGGGCAGGGTTGAGCTACAATGAGCAGTTCTTC. Amino acid sequence: CASSRAGLSYNEQFF.

The rearrangement joins TRBV15 to TRBJ1-2; D is uncertain. Germline CDR1 LNHNV, CDR2 YYDKDF (reference sequence). The CDR3 runs to 14 residues. Trimming removed 0 bases from V and 2 bases from J, with 7 bases in between. The CDR3 sequence: CATSRDAGNYGYTF. The CDR3 nucleotides are TGTGCCACCAGCAGAGATGCGGGGAACTATGGCTACACCTTC.

The genes are TRBV6-5 and TRBJ2-7; TRBD1 matches 8 bases. Germline CDR1 and CDR2: MNHEY and SVGAGI. The CDR3 runs to 14 residues. The junction had 8 bases not matched to a gene; V was cut back by 6 bases and J by 4 bases. CDR3 DNA: TGTGCCAGCAGCCCCGGGACAGGTTTTTACGAGCAGTACTTC. Its protein product is CASSPGTGFYEQYF.

The CDR3 region has the DNA TGTGCCAGCAGTTGGACAGGGGGCCATCAGCCCCAGCATTTT. It codes for CASSWTGGHQPQHF. The chain couples TRBV6-2 or TRBV6-3 to TRBJ1-5, with TRBD1 matching 11 bases. J was trimmed by 5 bases and V by 4 bases; bases with no gene match: 1. CDR3 size: 14 residues. Germline V gene sequence: CDR1 MNHEY, CDR2 SVGEGT.

V is TRBV7-8 and J is TRBJ2-2, with D unresolved. This CDR3 region has 15 residues. Germline V lookup: CDR1 SGHVS, CDR2 FQNEAQ. V gave up 0 bases and J gave up 7 bases, with 12 bases separating them. CDR3 region: CASSLAASSSGELFF. The CDR3 DNA is TGTGCCAGCAGCTTAGCGGCCTCCTCCAGCGGGGAGCTGTTTTTT. Full variable domain (remainder filled in from reference TRBV7-8 and TRBJ2-2): GAGVSQSPRYKVAKRGQDVALRCDPISGHVSLFWYQQALGQGPEFLTYFQNEAQLDKSGLPSDRFFAERPEGSVSTLKIQRTQQEDSAVYLCASSLAASSSGELFFGEGSRLTVL.

V is TRBV7-9 and J is TRBJ2-7; 10 nucleotides agree with TRBD1. Per germline, CDR1 SEHNR and CDR2 FQNEAQ (reference sequence). The CDR3 covers 15 residues. The trim removed 5 bases at V and 0 bases at J, leaving 4 bases unmatched. The CDR3 DNA sequence: TGTGCCAGCAGCAAGGGACAGGGGTACTCCTACGAGCAGTACTTC. Protein product: CASSKGQGYSYEQYF. The variable domain in full, completed from reference TRBV7-9 and TRBJ2-7, reads DTGVSQNPRHKITKRGQNVTFRCDPISEHNRLYWYRQTLGQGPEFLTYFQNEAQLEKSRLLSDRFSAERPKGSFSTLEIQRTEQGDSAMYLCASSKGQGYSYEQYFGPGTRLTVT.